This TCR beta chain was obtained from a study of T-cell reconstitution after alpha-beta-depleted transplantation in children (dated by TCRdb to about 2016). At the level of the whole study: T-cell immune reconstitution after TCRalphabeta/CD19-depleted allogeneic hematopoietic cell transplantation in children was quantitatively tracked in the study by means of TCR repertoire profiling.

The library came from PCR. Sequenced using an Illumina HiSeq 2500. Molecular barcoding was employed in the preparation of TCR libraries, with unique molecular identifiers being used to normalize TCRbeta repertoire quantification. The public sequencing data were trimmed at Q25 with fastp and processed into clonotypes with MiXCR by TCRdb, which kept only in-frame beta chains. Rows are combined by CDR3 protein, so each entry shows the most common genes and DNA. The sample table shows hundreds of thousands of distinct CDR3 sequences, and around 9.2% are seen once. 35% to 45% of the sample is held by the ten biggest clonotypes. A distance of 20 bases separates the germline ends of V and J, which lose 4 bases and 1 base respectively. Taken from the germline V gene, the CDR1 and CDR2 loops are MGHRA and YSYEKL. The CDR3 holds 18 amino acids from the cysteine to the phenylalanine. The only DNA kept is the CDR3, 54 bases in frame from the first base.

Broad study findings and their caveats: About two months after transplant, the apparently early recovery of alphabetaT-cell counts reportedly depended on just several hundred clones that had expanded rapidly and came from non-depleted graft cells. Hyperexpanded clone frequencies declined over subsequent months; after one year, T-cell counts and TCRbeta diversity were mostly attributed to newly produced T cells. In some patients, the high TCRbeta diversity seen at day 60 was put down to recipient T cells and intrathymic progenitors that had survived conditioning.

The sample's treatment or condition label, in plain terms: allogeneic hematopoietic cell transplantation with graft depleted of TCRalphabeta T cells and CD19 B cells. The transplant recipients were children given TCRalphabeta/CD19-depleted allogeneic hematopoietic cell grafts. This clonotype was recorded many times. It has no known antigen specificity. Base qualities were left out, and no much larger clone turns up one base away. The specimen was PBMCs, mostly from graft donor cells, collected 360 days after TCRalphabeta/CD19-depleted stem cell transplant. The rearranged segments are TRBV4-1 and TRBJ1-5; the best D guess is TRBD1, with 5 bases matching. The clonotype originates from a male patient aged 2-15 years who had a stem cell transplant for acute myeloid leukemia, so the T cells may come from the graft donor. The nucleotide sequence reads TGCGCCAGCAGCCTGGACGGGACTAACCCTTGGAGCAATCAGCCCCAGCATTTT. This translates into CASSLDGTNPWSNQPQHF.